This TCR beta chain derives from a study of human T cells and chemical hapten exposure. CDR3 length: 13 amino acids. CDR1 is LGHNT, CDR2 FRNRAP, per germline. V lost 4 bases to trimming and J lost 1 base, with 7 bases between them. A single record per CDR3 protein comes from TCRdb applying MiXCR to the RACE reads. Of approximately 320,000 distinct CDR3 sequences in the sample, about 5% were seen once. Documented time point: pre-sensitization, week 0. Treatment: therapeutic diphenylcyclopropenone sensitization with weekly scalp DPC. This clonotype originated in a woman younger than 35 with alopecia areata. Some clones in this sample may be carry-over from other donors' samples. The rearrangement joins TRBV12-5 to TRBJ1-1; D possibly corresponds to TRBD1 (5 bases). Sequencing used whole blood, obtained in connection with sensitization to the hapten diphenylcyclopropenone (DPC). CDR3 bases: TGTGCTAGTGGTTCAGGGACGAACACTGAAGCTTTCTTT. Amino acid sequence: CASGSGTNTEAFF.